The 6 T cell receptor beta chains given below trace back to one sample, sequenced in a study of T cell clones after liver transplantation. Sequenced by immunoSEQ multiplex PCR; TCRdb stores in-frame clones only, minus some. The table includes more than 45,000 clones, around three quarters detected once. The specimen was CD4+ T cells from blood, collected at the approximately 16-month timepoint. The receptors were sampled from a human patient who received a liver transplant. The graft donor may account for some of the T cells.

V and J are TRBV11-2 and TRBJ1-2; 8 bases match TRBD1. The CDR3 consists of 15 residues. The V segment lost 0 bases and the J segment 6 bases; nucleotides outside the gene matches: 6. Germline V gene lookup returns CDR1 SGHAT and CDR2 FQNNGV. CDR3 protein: CASSLDQGQGHGYTF. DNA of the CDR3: TGTGCCAGCAGCTTAGATCAAGGACAGGGACATGGCTACACCTTC.

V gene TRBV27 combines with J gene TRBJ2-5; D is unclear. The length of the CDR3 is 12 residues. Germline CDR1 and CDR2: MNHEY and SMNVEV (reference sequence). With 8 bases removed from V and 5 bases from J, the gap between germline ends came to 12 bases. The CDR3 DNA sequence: TGTGCCAGCGGGCCGGGTTGGGAGACCCAGTACTTC. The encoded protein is CASGPGWETQYF.

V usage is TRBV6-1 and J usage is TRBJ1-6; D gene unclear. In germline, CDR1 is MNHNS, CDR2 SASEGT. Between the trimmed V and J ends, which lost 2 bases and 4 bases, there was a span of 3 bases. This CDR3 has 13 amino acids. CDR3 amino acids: CASSEHYNSPLHF. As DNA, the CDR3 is TGTGCCAGCAGTGAACATTATAATTCACCCCTCCACTTT.

CDR3 nucleotides: TGTGCCAGCAGCTTAGCAGGGTTCAATCAGCCCCAGCATTTT. Translation: CASSLAGFNQPQHF. This sequence joins TRBV7-8 and TRBJ1-5; the D is unclear. Germline V gene data show CDR1 as SGHVS and CDR2 as FQNEAQ. V gave up 0 bases and J gave up 3 bases, with 6 bases separating them. The CDR3 runs 14 residues.

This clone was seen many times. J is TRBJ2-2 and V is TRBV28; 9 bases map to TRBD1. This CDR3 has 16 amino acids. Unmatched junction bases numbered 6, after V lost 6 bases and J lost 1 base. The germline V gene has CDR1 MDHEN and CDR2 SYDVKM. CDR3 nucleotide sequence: TGTGCCAGCAGACCTACAGGGGGCGGGAACACCGGGGAGCTGTTTTTT. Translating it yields CASRPTGGGNTGELFF. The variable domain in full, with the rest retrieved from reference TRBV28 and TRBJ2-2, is DVKVTQSSRYLVKRTGEKVFLECVQDMDHENMFWYRQDPGLGLRLIYFSYDVKMKEKGDIPEGYSVSREKKERFSLILESASTNQTSMYLCASRPTGGGNTGELFFGEGSRLTVL.

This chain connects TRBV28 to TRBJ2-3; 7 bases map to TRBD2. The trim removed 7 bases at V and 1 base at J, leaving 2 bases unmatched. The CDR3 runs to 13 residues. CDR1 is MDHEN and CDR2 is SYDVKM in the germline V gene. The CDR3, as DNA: TGTGCCAGCAAAACTAGCGGCACAGATACGCAGTATTTT. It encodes CASKTSGTDTQYF. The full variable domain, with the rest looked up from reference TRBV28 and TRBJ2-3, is DVKVTQSSRYLVKRTGEKVFLECVQDMDHENMFWYRQDPGLGLRLIYFSYDVKMKEKGDIPEGYSVSREKKERFSLILESASTNQTSMYLCASKTSGTDTQYFGPGTRLTVL.